The 21 T cell receptor beta chains below all came from one sample that was sequenced in a study of spatial heterogeneity in lung cancer. Documented time point: sample taken at primary tumor resection. TCRdb reprocessed the 5' RACE reads with MiXCR, giving one entry per CDR3 protein. This sample has about 6,000 distinct CDR3 sequences, with 9.1% found just once. Study-level points and caveats: The number of expanded tumor alpha and beta chains correlated with mutation number.

No antigen has been assigned to these receptors. The sequences come from lung tumor tissue, collected at surgery. These receptors all stem from a female donor with early-stage non-small cell lung cancer.

This clonotype was picked up many times. CDR3 nucleotides: TGTGCCAGCAGCGTAACTAGTATCGCGAATGAGCAGTTCTTC. It specifies CASSVTSIANEQFF. J is TRBJ2-1 and V is TRBV9, with D maybe TRBD2 (5 bases). Germline V gives CDR1 SGDLS, CDR2 YYNGEE. V was cut by 1 base and J by 7 bases, with 12 bases left in between. The CDR3 is made up of 14 amino acids.

This clonotype was detected ten times or more. As DNA, the CDR3 is TGTGCCAGCAGCTCGGACGATACGGCCCGATATCAGCCCCAGCATTTT. Its translation is CASSSDDTARYQPQHF. The chain is built from TRBV5-5 and TRBJ1-5, with D unresolved. With 3 bases removed from V and 5 bases from J, the gap between germline ends came to 18 bases. Germline V gene data show CDR1 as SGHKS and CDR2 as YYEKEE (reference sequence). This CDR3 contains 16 residues.

This clonotype was detected only a few times. The chain joins TRBV6-5 to TRBJ1-1; 12 nucleotides match TRBD1. CDR3 length: 15 amino acids. The V gene's germline CDR1 is MNHEY and CDR2 SVGAGI. Trimming cost V 0 bases and J 11 bases; bases outside gene matches: 7. As DNA, the CDR3 is TGTGCCAGCAGTTACTCGGGACAGGGGGCGGAGAGGGCTTTCTTT. Translation gives CASSYSGQGAERAFF.

The chain is built from TRBV2 and TRBJ2-1; D is unresolved. With 3 bases removed from V and 8 bases from J, the gap between germline ends came to 17 bases. CDR1 and CDR2 from the germline V gene are SNHLY and FYNNEI. The CDR3 spans 15 residues. The CDR3 protein is CASSDNGLGSDEQFF. In DNA, the CDR3 is TGTGCCAGCAGTGATAACGGGCTCGGGTCAGATGAGCAGTTCTTC.

This clonotype showed up just a few times. This chain links TRBV6-5 with TRBJ1-2, with 9 bases aligning to TRBD1. The CDR3 spans 14 residues. Unmatched junction bases numbered 6, after V lost 2 bases and J lost 8 bases. Germline V CDR1 and CDR2: MNHEY, SVGAGI. The CDR3: CASSYTGTGQGYTF. Written as DNA, the CDR3 is TGTGCCAGCAGTTACACCGGGACAGGGCAAGGCTACACCTTC.

This clonotype is judged medium-sized. The chain employs TRBV9 and TRBJ2-7, with D possibly called TRBD1 or TRBD2 (5 bases each). Looked up from germline, CDR1 is SGDLS and CDR2 is YYNGEE. The CDR3 spans 17 residues. The V gene lost 0 bases and the J gene lost 5 bases, with 21 bases spanning the gap. CDR3 nucleotides: TGTGCCAGCAGCGTAGAAAACCGGGACGAGAGGTCCGACGAGCAGTACTTC. This codes for CASSVENRDERSDEQYF.

This clonotype was observed at least ten times. V is TRBV9 and J is TRBJ2-2; D is undetermined. The CDR3 is 15 residues long. Trimming removed 0 bases from V and 6 bases from J, with 12 bases in between. CDR1 is SGDLS, CDR2 YYNGEE, per germline. The CDR3: CASSVAETRAGELFF. The CDR3 DNA follows: TGTGCCAGCAGCGTAGCTGAAACCCGGGCCGGGGAGCTGTTTTTT.

In its sample, this clonotype is medium-sized (0.01 to 0.1%). This chain uses TRBV18 with TRBJ1-2; 9 positions match TRBD1. Per the germline V gene, CDR1 is KGHSH and CDR2 is LQKENI. The CDR3 runs to 15 residues. The V and J ends lost 5 bases and 2 bases, in that order; junction bases with no gene match: 6. In DNA, the CDR3 is TGTGCCAGCTCAATTATGGACAGGGGAAACTATGGCTACACCTTC. As protein: CASSIMDRGNYGYTF.

This clonotype was detected ten times or more. The rearrangement joins TRBV7-8 to TRBJ1-1, with TRBD1 matching 9 bases. Germline V lookup: CDR1 SGHVS, CDR2 FQNEAQ. CDR3 length: 16 residues. J was trimmed by 2 bases and V by 4 bases; bases with no gene match: 8. CDR3 amino acids: CASSSRGQGINTEAFF. CDR3 coding DNA: TGTGCCAGCAGCTCCAGGGGACAGGGAATTAACACTGAAGCTTTCTTT.

In its sample, this clonotype is medium-sized. This chain joins TRBV7-9 and TRBJ1-1; D not certain. The CDR3 has 18 amino acids. Germline loops: CDR1 SEHNR, CDR2 FQNEAQ (reference sequence). V gave up 0 bases and J gave up 1 base, with 18 bases separating them. Here the CDR3 reads CASSLATIKHGENTEAFF. The CDR3 DNA follows: TGTGCCAGCAGCTTAGCGACCATAAAACACGGCGAGAACACTGAAGCTTTCTTT.

This clonotype was detected only a few times. The rearrangement uses TRBV10-3 and TRBJ2-1, with 14 bases lining up with TRBD2. From germline, CDR1 is ENHRY and CDR2 SYGVKD. This CDR3 comprises 15 residues. V was pared by 10 bases and J by 0 bases, with 2 bases of the junction left unmatched. The CDR3 reads CASGTSGSSYNEQFF. CDR3 DNA: TGTGCCAGCGGGACTAGCGGGAGCTCCTACAATGAGCAGTTCTTC.

The sample holds many counts of this clonotype. This chain joins TRBV20-1 and TRBJ1-5; D gene unclear. This CDR3 comprises 12 residues. Trimming took off 5 bases at V and 7 bases at J, with 12 bases between the two ends. From germline, CDR1 is DFQATT and CDR2 SNEGSKA (reference sequence). In nucleotides, the CDR3 is TGCAGTGCTCACGTGGCGGGACAGCCCCAGCATTTT. This sequence encodes CSAHVAGQPQHF.

This clonotype showed up just a few times. This chain joins TRBV20-1 and TRBJ2-5; maybe TRBD1 (7 bases). Looked up from germline, CDR1 is DFQATT and CDR2 is SNEGSKA (reference sequence). Deletions cut 4 bases from V and 5 bases from J, with 26 bases between. The CDR3 extends over 17 amino acids. For the CDR3, the DNA is TGCAGTGCTATCCTCTCCGGGGGAAGGGGGCCTGGCGAGACCCAGTACTTC. Encoded protein: CSAILSGGRGPGETQYF.

This clonotype was seen at least ten times. This chain uses TRBV6-5 with TRBJ2-7, with 8 bases identical to TRBD2. CDR3 length: 14 residues. Germline loops: CDR1 MNHEY, CDR2 SVGAGI. The trim removed 6 bases at V and 3 bases at J, leaving 7 bases unmatched. The DNA for the CDR3 is TGTGCCAGCAGGCGGGGGGATGGGGGCTACGAGCAGTACTTC. Encoded protein: CASRRGDGGYEQYF.

The table lists this clonotype with many counts. The chain employs TRBV18 and TRBJ1-1; D remains unclear. This CDR3 region has 13 residues. V shed 3 bases and J shed 2 bases, with 7 bases lying between them. The germline CDR1 and CDR2 sequences are KGHSH and LQKENI. The CDR3 DNA sequence: TGTGCCAGCTCACCTTCGGTAAACACTGAAGCTTTCTTT. It encodes CASSPSVNTEAFF. The entire variable domain, with the rest obtained from reference TRBV18 and TRBJ1-1, is as follows: NAGVMQNPRHLVRRRGQEARLRCSPMKGHSHVYWYRQLPEEGLKFMVYLQKENIIDESGMPKERFSAEFPKEGPSILRIQQVVRGDSAAYFCASSPSVNTEAFFGQGTRLTVV.

In its sample, this clonotype was seen many times. The chain joins TRBV10-3 to TRBJ2-6; 7 bases agree with TRBD1. V was clipped by 4 bases and J by 1 base; unmatched bases: 7. The germline V gene encodes CDR1 ENHRY and CDR2 SYGVKD. This CDR3 contains 17 residues. In DNA, the CDR3 is TGTGCCATCAGTGCTGGGACAGCAAATTCTGGGGCCAACGTCCTGACTTTC. It is translated as CAISAGTANSGANVLTF.

Turning to this clonotype: Germline and junction disagree at one end, which may indicate a read error. This chain connects TRBV5-5 to TRBJ2-3; TRBD1 agrees at 9 bases. The CDR3 is made up of 15 amino acids. CDR1 is SGHKS, CDR2 YYEKEE, per germline (reference sequence). CDR3 coding DNA: TGCGCCAGCAGCTTTTACAGGGGGCCTTCAGATACGCAGTATTTT. It translates to CASSFYRGPSDTQYF.

This clonotype was seen repeatedly, ten times or more. The CDR3 reads CANQRGGSGNTIYF. The CDR3 DNA reads TGTGCCAACCAGCGGGGGGGCAGTGGAAACACCATATATTTT. The chain carries TRBV7-9 and TRBJ1-3; a possible D gene is TRBD1 (6 bases). The CDR3 is 14 amino acids. The V end lost 10 bases, the J end lost 3 bases, and 16 bases lay between the germline ends. Germline CDR1 is SEHNR and CDR2 is FQNEAQ (reference sequence).

In its sample, this clonotype is medium-sized. The V and J genes are TRBV11-3 and TRBJ2-1, with D unclear. Germline V gene lookup returns CDR1 SGHNT and CDR2 YENEEA. The CDR3 loop spans 13 amino acids. V was trimmed by 5 bases and J by 11 bases, leaving 16 bases between them. The CDR3 bases are TGTGCCAGCAGCCCCTCCCCCGGCCGTAAGCAGTTCTTC. Its protein is CASSPSPGRKQFF.

This clonotype came up a few times. CDR3 in amino acids: CASSSTGFDGYTF. CDR3 DNA sequence: TGTGCCAGCAGCTCGACAGGGTTCGATGGCTACACCTTC. V is TRBV13 and J is TRBJ1-2; 7 nucleotides align to TRBD1. The length of the CDR3 is 13 residues. V dropped 4 bases and J dropped 6; count of bases not matched to a gene: 5. Germline values: CDR1 PRHDT, CDR2 FYEKMQ (reference sequence).

This clonotype was observed a single time. The rearrangement uses TRBV7-3 and TRBJ1-4, with D possibly TRBD1 on 5 matching bases. The length of the CDR3 is 15 residues. The germline CDR1 and CDR2 sequences are SGHTA and FQGTGA. Trimming cost V 6 bases and J 7 bases, with 18 bases left between them. This CDR3 is CASSRKQAGGEKLFF. CDR3 in DNA: TGTGCCAGCAGTCGCAAACAGGCTGGGGGTGAAAAACTGTTTTTT.